This T cell receptor beta chain stems from a study of T cells in Graves' hyperthyroidism and ophthalmopathy. General observations from the study: Most thyroid clonotypes expanded above 0.001 were also detected in blood.

This clonotype appeared a single time. Its antigen is still unknown. The CDR3 extends over 15 amino acids. V was pared by 8 bases and J by 5 bases, with 21 bases between. The germline V gene encodes CDR1 MGHRA and CDR2 YSYEKL. TCR beta CDR3 region amplification was performed from RNA transcripts. The HTBI primer set drove a first-round RT-PCR of the TCR CDR3. TCRdb re-called the multiplex PCR reads with MiXCR, one entry per CDR3 protein. The repertoire holds over 700,000 distinct CDR3 sequences, with 38% as singletons. The chain joins TRBV4-1 to TRBJ2-5; tentative D call: TRBD2 (6 bases). The sequence derives from a young man with Graves' hyperthyroidism. Sequencing was performed on blood. The CDR3 loop reads CASDKDAGGRETQYF. Written as DNA, the CDR3 is TGCGCCAGCGATAAAGATGCCGGGGGTCGCGAGACCCAGTACTTC.